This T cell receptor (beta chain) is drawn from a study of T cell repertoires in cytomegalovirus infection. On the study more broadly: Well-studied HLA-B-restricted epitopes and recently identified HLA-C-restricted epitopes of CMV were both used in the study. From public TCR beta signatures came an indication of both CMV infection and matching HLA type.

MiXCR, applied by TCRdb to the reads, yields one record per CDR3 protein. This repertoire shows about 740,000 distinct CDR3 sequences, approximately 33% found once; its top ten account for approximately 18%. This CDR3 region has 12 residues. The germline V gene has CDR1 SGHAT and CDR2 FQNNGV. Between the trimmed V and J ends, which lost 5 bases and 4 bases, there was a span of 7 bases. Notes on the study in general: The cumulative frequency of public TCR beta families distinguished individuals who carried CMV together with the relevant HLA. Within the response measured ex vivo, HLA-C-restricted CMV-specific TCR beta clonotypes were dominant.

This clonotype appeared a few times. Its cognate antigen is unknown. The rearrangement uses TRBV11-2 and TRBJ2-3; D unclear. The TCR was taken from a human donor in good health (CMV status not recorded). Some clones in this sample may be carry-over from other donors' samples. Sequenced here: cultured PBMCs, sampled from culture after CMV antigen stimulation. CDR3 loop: CASSELPDTQYF. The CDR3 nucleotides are TGTGCCAGCAGCGAACTACCAGATACGCAGTATTTT.